The rows below give T cell receptor beta chains drawn from one sample of a study of T-cell memory formation after mild COVID-19. From the 5' RACE reads, TCRdb called clonotypes with MiXCR, one entry per CDR3 protein. The table includes roughly 310,000 distinct CDR3 sequences, about a sixth detected once. Sequences were obtained from PBMCs or a T cell subset sorted from them (not recorded which). The source of these receptors is a man aged 18-30 years who had mild COVID-19 (a few samples of this study predate the infection). Cell type and time point are not known. Both conserved end residues are part of each CDR3. A D gene is named only where the DNA matches it firmly. A clone size is listed for some rows: how often the clone was seen (once, few, many), or a class if it is expanded.

abundance: .
j_gene: TRBJ1-5
v_gene: TRBV7-2
d_gene: .
CDR3nt: TGTGCCAGCAGACTCCCGGGTCCCAATCAGCCCCAGCATTTT
CDR3aa: CASRLPGPNQPQHF

abundance: .
j_gene: TRBJ1-1
v_gene: TRBV18
d_gene: .
CDR3nt: TGTGCCAGCTCAGGGGCCGGGGACACTGAAGCTTTCTTT
CDR3aa: CASSGAGDTEAFF

abundance: .
j_gene: TRBJ2-5
v_gene: TRBV7-6
d_gene: TRBD1
CDR3nt: TGTGCCAGCAGCTTAGAGCCCGGGACAGGTCAAGAGACCCAGTACTTC
CDR3aa: CASSLEPGTGQETQYF

abundance: .
j_gene: TRBJ2-1
v_gene: TRBV27
d_gene: .
CDR3nt: TGTGCCAGCAGTTTATCCCCGAGCTCCTACAATGAGCAGTTCTTC
CDR3aa: CASSLSPSSYNEQFF

abundance: few
j_gene: TRBJ1-2
v_gene: TRBV9
d_gene: TRBD1
CDR3nt: TGTGCCAGCAGCGTTGGACAGGCGCTTTATGGCTACACCTTC
CDR3aa: CASSVGQALYGYTF

abundance: few
j_gene: TRBJ1-2
v_gene: TRBV7-2
d_gene: .
CDR3nt: TGTGCCAGCAGCTTAGTGGCAGGCCAAGGTATGGCTACAACCTTC
CDR3aa: CASSLVAGQGMATTF

abundance: .
j_gene: TRBJ1-2
v_gene: TRBV29-1
d_gene: .
CDR3nt: TGCAGCGTTGGGACCCAGGGTACATATGGCTACACCTTC
CDR3aa: CSVGTQGTYGYTF

abundance: few
j_gene: TRBJ1-1
v_gene: TRBV29-1
d_gene: .
CDR3nt: TGCAGCGTTGGGGTCCCAGAAGCTTTCTTT
CDR3aa: CSVGVPEAFF

abundance: few
j_gene: TRBJ2-7
v_gene: TRBV9
d_gene: .
CDR3nt: TGTGCCAGCAGCGTAGGCGAGGGAAACTACGAGCAGTACTTC
CDR3aa: CASSVGEGNYEQYF

abundance: .
j_gene: TRBJ2-2
v_gene: TRBV18
d_gene: .
CDR3nt: TGTGCCAGCTCACCAAGGACAGTTACCTTTAACACCGGGGAGCTGTTTTTT
CDR3aa: CASSPRTVTFNTGELFF

abundance: .
j_gene: TRBJ2-1
v_gene: TRBV7-9
d_gene: TRBD1
CDR3nt: TGTGCCAGCAGCTCCAGATTTGCAGACAGGGACTACAATGAGCAGTTCTTC
CDR3aa: CASSSRFADRDYNEQFF

abundance: .
j_gene: TRBJ2-3
v_gene: TRBV12-3/TRBV12-4
d_gene: .
CDR3nt: TGTGCCAGCAGTCTTATCTCGGGCACAGATACGCAGTATTTT
CDR3aa: CASSLISGTDTQYF

abundance: few
j_gene: TRBJ2-5
v_gene: TRBV5-1
d_gene: TRBD2
CDR3nt: TGCGCCAGCAGCATCGGGGGGGTGGAGACCCAGTACTTC
CDR3aa: CASSIGGVETQYF

abundance: few
j_gene: TRBJ2-1
v_gene: TRBV5-1
d_gene: .
CDR3nt: TGCGCCAGCAGCTCCGCGGCGGATGAGCAGTTCTTC
CDR3aa: CASSSAADEQFF

abundance: few
j_gene: TRBJ2-1
v_gene: TRBV11-2
d_gene: .
CDR3nt: TGTGCCAGCAGCCGCCCCGGTCTCTACAATGAGCAGTTCTTC
CDR3aa: CASSRPGLYNEQFF

abundance: many
j_gene: TRBJ2-2
v_gene: TRBV7-2
d_gene: .
CDR3nt: TGTGCCAGCAGCTTAGCAGGGCAAGGCACCGGGGAGCTGTTTTTT
CDR3aa: CASSLAGQGTGELFF

abundance: .
j_gene: TRBJ1-5
v_gene: TRBV6-1
d_gene: TRBD1
CDR3nt: TGTGCCAGCAGTAGAGGGACAGGAGGCTATCAGCCCCAGCATTTT
CDR3aa: CASSRGTGGYQPQHF

abundance: few
j_gene: TRBJ2-2
v_gene: TRBV18
d_gene: .
CDR3nt: TGTGCCAGCTCACCAACGACCGGGGAGCTGTTTTTT
CDR3aa: CASSPTTGELFF

abundance: .
j_gene: TRBJ1-5
v_gene: TRBV15
d_gene: TRBD1
CDR3nt: TGTGCCACCAGCAGAGGTCAGGGGGGGCTTCAGCCCCAGCATTTT
CDR3aa: CATSRGQGGLQPQHF

abundance: .
j_gene: TRBJ1-5
v_gene: TRBV28
d_gene: .
CDR3nt: TGTGCCAGCAGTTTAATCACGAATCAGCCCCAGCATTTT
CDR3aa: CASSLITNQPQHF